Below, one T cell receptor beta chain is given with its context. The specificity of this receptor is unknown. Base qualities are not recorded, but no much larger clone differs from it by a single base. The immunoSEQ Assay, a bias-controlled multiplex PCR, was used to amplify TCRbeta CDR3 regions from genomic DNA. The original methods were these. Within the assay, amplification of reference gene primers was used to estimate how many nucleated cells each sample contained. To quantify the absolute abundance of each unique TCRbeta CDR3 rearrangement, sequence reads were collapsed and filtered. For each sample, productive Simpson clonality was calculated as the square root of Simpson's diversity index across productive rearrangements. TCRdb retrieved this table from immuneACCESS and kept in-frame rearrangements only. Not all clones are present; in checked studies, unresolved V genes account for under half, and no reason is known for the remainder. That table gives V, J and clone size, and the DNA gave D and trimming. The sample table contains about 210,000 clones; only one count was recorded for around nine tenths of them. Of the sample, about 6% is held by the ten largest clones.

Its CDR3 holds 14 amino acids, cysteine through phenylalanine. Only the CDR3 part of the read is kept: 42 bases, read in frame from the first base. V is pruned by 5 bases and J by 1 base, leaving 2 bases of the junction without a gene match. In the germline V gene (reference sequence), CDR1 corresponds to LGHDT and CDR2 to YNNKEL. This specimen belongs to a study of blood T cell repertoires in COVID-19 (dated by TCRdb to 2018 to 2021). About the investigation overall: Samples covering the acute and convalescent phases of COVID-19 were provided by collaborators in the United States, Italy and Spain. The prospective study material was composed of cDNA or gDNA derived from T cells, B-cell-depleted T cells, or PBMCs. Deeply sampled blood TCRbeta repertoires from subjects exposed to, actively infected with, or recovered from COVID-19 were included in the dataset. The repertoires were made available in a free public database intended to serve as a resource for research on the immune response to SARS-CoV-2. The samples were drawn from two sources: the first 160 participants of the ongoing ImmuneRACE study, and 950 to 1,500 subjects contributed by 6 global collaborators. The sample metadata nearly always contained a de-identified subject ID, COVID-19 status, age in years and sex. Where available, HLA class I and class II types were obtained from metadata supplied by the sample provider rather than from assay-based typing.

Another Seattle source contributed samples from volunteer blood donors who had recovered from COVID-19. Whole blood was collected in K2EDTA tubes by collaborating institutions according to the institutions' own protocols. For TCRbeta analysis, collaborators shipped samples in one of three forms: frozen whole blood, isolated PBMCs, or DNA extracted from either of those sample types. Here is what the overall study found, with its caveats: How much clinical and demographic metadata was included differed by source and by participant, and the metadata was provided uncurated.

The receptor comes from a man aged 55 to 70 who had recovered from COVID-19. Sequenced input: peripheral blood. This chain is built from TRBV3-1 (or the pseudogene TRBV3-2) and TRBJ2-1; 7 of the junction bases match TRBD2. CDR3 region: CASSWTRSYNEQFF. The sequenced DNA is TGTGCCAGCAGCTGGACTAGGTCCTACAATGAGCAGTTCTTC.